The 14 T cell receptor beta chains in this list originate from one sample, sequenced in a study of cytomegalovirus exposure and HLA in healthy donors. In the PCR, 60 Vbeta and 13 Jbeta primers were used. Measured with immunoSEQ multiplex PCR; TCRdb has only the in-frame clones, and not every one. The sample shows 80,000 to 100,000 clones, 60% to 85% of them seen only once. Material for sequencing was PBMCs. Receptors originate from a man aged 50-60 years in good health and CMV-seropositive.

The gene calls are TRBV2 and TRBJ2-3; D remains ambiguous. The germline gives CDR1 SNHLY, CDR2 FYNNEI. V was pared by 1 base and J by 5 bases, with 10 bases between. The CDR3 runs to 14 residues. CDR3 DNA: TGTGCCAGCAGTGAAGGACCGACGGGAGATACGCAGTATTTT. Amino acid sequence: CASSEGPTGDTQYF.

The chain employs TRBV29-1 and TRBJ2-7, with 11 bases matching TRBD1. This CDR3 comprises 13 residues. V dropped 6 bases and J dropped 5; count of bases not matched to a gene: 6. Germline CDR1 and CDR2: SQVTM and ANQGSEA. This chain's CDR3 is CSVRGQGADEQYF. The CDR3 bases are TGCAGCGTGCGAGGACAGGGGGCTGACGAGCAGTACTTC.

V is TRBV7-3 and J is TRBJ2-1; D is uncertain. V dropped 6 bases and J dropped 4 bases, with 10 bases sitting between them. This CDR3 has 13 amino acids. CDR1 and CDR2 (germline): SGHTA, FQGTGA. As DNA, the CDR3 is TGTGCCAGCAGTTTTATGCAGTACAATGAGCAGTTCTTC. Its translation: CASSFMQYNEQFF. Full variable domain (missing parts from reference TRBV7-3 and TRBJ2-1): GAGVSQTPSNKVTEKGKYVELRCDPISGHTALYWYRQSLGQGPEFLIYFQGTGAADDSGLPNDRFFAVRPEGSVSTLKIQRTERGDSAVYLCASSFMQYNEQFFGPGTRLTVL.

The CDR3 region is CASVLGRDNSPLHF. The CDR3 DNA reads as TGTGCCAGCGTCTTGGGCAGAGATAATTCACCCCTCCACTTT. This sequence joins TRBV2 and TRBJ1-6; D gene ambiguous. Between the trimmed V and J ends, which lost 8 bases and 5 bases, there was a span of 13 bases. Germline loops: CDR1 SNHLY, CDR2 FYNNEI. The CDR3 is made up of 14 amino acids.

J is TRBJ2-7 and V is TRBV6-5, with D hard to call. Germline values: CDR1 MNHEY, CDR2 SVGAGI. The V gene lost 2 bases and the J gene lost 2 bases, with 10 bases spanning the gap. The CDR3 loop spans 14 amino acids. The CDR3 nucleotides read TGTGCCAGCAGTTACGGCGGCAGTGCCTACGAGCAGTACTTC. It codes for CASSYGGSAYEQYF.

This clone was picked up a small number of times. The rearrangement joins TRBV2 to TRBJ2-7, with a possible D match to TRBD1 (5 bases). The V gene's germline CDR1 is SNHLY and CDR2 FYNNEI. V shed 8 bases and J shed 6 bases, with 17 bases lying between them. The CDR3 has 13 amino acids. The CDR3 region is CASRWAERGEQYF. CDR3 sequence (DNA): TGTGCCAGCCGGTGGGCAGAAAGGGGCGAGCAGTACTTC.

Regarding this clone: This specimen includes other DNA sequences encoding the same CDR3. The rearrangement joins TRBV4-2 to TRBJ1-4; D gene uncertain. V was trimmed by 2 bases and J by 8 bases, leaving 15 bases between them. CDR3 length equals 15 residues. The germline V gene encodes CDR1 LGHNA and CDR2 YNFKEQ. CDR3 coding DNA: TGTGCCAGCAGCCAACCAGACTCCCGTAGCGAAAAACTGTTTTTT. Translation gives CASSQPDSRSEKLFF.

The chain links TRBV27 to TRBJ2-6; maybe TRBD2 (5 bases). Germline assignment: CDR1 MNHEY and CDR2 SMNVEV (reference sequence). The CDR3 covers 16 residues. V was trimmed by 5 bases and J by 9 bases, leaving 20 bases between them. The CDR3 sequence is CASSESRVHSNNVLTF. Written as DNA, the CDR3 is TGTGCCAGCAGTGAGTCGAGGGTTCACTCGAACAACGTCCTGACTTTC.

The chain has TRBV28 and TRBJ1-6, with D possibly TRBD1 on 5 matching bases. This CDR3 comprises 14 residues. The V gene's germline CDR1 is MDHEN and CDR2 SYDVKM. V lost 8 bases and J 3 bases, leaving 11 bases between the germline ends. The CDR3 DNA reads TGTGCCAGCTTGGGCACAGGCTATAATTCACCCCTCCACTTT. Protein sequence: CASLGTGYNSPLHF.

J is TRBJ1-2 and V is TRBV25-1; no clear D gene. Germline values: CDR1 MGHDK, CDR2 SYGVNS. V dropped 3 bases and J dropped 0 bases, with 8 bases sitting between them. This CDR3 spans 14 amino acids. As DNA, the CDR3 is TGTGCCAGCAGTGAGCGCGGGACTAACTATGGCTACACCTTC. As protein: CASSERGTNYGYTF.

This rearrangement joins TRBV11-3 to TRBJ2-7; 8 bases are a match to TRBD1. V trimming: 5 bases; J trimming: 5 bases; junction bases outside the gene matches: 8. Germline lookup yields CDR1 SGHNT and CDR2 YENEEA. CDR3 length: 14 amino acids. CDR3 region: CASSAGQGVDEQYF. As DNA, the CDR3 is TGTGCCAGCAGCGCCGGACAGGGAGTAGACGAGCAGTACTTC.

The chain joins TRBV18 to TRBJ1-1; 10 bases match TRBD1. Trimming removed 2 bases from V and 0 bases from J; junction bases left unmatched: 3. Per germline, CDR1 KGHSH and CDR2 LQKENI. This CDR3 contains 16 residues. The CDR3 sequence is CASSPGTGAVNTEAFF. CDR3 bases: TGTGCCAGCTCACCAGGGACAGGGGCCGTGAACACTGAAGCTTTCTTT.

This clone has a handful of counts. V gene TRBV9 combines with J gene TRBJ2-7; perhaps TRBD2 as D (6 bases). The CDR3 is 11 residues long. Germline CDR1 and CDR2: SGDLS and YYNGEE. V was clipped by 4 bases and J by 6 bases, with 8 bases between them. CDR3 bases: TGTGCCAGCAGCCGGGGGTCCGAGCAGTACTTC. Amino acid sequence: CASSRGSEQYF.

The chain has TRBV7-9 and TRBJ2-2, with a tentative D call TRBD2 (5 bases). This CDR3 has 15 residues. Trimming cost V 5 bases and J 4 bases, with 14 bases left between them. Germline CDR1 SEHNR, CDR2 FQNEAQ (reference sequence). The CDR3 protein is CASSALQGGTGELFF. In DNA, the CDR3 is TGTGCCAGCAGCGCGCTACAAGGAGGCACCGGGGAGCTGTTTTTT.